This T cell receptor (beta chain) was retrieved from a study of cytomegalovirus exposure and HLA in healthy donors. Findings and limits, study-wide: Rare TCR sequences dominated, though some public TCRs recurred in many donors. Another analysis was done later, and it associated roughly 15,000 TCR beta sequences with HLA alleles at 0.05 false discovery rate. Certain sequence variants were highly shared and formed a cluster, and this cluster was likely a sequencing artifact. TCR beta V- and J-gene trimming, according to a later analysis, was linked to a missense DCLRE1C variant.

The table lists this clone with a few counts. Antigen specificity is unknown. Primers for the PCR totalled 60 Vbeta and 13 Jbeta. Produced via immunoSEQ multiplex PCR; TCRdb's table is partial and in-frame only. The sample has roughly 100,000 clones; approximately 64% are singletons. Losses at the gene ends were 6 bases for V and 4 bases for J; bases not matched to a gene: 7. CDR3 size: 15 residues. Germline V gene sequence: CDR1 MNHEY, CDR2 SMNVEV (reference sequence). This clonotype was sampled from a woman in her 50s in good health and CMV-seronegative. V usage is TRBV27 and J usage is TRBJ2-1; TRBD2 matches at 9 bases. The specimen was PBMCs. The CDR3 DNA follows: TGTGCCAGCAGCCCCGGGACTAGCTGGTACAATGAGCAGTTCTTC. Translating gives CASSPGTSWYNEQFF.